The 27 T cell receptor beta chains below come from one sample, sequenced in a study of blood T cells in healthy people across ages. Combining a sample-barcoded 5' primer with a J-beta primer mix, a second PCR ran for about 7 to 12 cycles. TCRdb analysed the 5' RACE reads with MiXCR anew, one entry per CDR3 protein. This table has fewer than 2 million distinct CDR3 sequences, 39% appearing once. Material: blood. These receptor sequences come from a human donor in good health.

The genes are TRBV7-3 and TRBJ1-2; no reliable D call. Germline loops: CDR1 SGHTA, CDR2 FQGTGA. Trimming took off 2 bases at V and 1 base at J, with 8 bases between the two ends. The CDR3 consists of 14 residues. CDR3 amino acids: CASSLDRNNYGYTF. The CDR3 nucleotides read TGTGCCAGCAGCTTAGACCGCAATAACTATGGCTACACCTTC.

The CDR3 DNA reads TGCGCCAGCAGCCAAGATCCCAGCAGGGAGCAGTTCTTC. This codes for CASSQDPSREQFF. The chain links TRBV4-3 to TRBJ2-1; D remains ambiguous. V was pared by 0 bases and J by 10 bases, with 10 bases between. The CDR3 runs 13 residues. Germline CDR1 and CDR2: LGHNA and YSLEER.

This sequence joins TRBV6-5 and TRBJ2-5; 16 bases match TRBD2. The CDR3 runs 18 residues. Germline CDR1 is MNHEY and CDR2 is SVGAGI. V lost 2 bases and J lost 4; bases outside the gene matches: 7. The CDR3 DNA is TGTGCCAGCAGTTACGGCGACGGGACTAGCGGGGGGGCAGAGACCCAGTACTTC. This gives the protein CASSYGDGTSGGAETQYF.

This chain uses TRBV7-7 with TRBJ2-2, with D maybe TRBD2 (6 bases). The CDR3 consists of 14 residues. Germline CDR1 SSHAT, CDR2 FNYEAQ (reference sequence). CDR3 bases: TGTGCTAGCGGAATGACAGTCAACACCGGGGAGCTGTTTTTT. It specifies CASGMTVNTGELFF.

The CDR3: CASRNPSGGIRREQYF. CDR3 nucleotide sequence: TGTGCCAGCAGGAACCCTAGCGGGGGTATACGACGAGAGCAGTACTTC. The rearrangement uses TRBV6-2 or TRBV6-3 and TRBJ2-7; 10 positions match TRBD2. V shed 6 bases and J 7 bases; nucleotides not matched to a gene: 15. The CDR3 totals 16 residues. Germline assignment: CDR1 MNHEY and CDR2 SVGEGT.

The J gene is TRBJ1-2, the V gene TRBV7-2, with 8 nucleotides matching TRBD1. Losses at the gene ends were 3 bases for V and 4 bases for J; bases not matched to a gene: 10. The CDR3 runs to 16 residues. Germline V CDR1 and CDR2: SGHTA, FQGNSA. The DNA of the CDR3 is TGTGCCAGCAGCTTCTTGCAGGGGGCGTATGGCTATGGCTACACCTTC. This sequence encodes CASSFLQGAYGYGYTF.

The chain employs TRBV6-1 and TRBJ1-1; TRBD1 might be the D (6 bases). This CDR3 has 17 residues. Trimming left V 0 bases short and J 3 bases short, with 17 bases between. Germline-derived CDR1 and CDR2 are MNHNS and SASEGT. The CDR3 reads CASSEAFGGAEDTEAFF. CDR3 bases: TGTGCCAGCAGTGAAGCGTTCGGGGGCGCCGAGGACACTGAAGCTTTCTTT.

The V call is TRBV9, the J call TRBJ1-1; tentatively, D is TRBD1 (6 bases). This CDR3 spans 12 amino acids. V lost 4 bases to trimming and J lost 6 bases, with 10 bases between them. Germline V gene data show CDR1 as SGDLS and CDR2 as YYNGEE. The CDR3 bases are TGTGCCAGCAGCATACCAGGGGCTGAAGCTTTCTTT. This codes for CASSIPGAEAFF.

V and J are TRBV29-1 and TRBJ1-1; TRBD1 agrees at 7 bases. The V segment lost 7 bases and the J segment 2 bases; nucleotides outside the gene matches: 7. Germline CDR1 reads SQVTM; CDR2 reads ANQGSEA. This CDR3 has 13 residues. The CDR3 DNA reads as TGCAGCGGCGCACAGGGGCAAAACACTGAAGCTTTCTTT. Its translation is CSGAQGQNTEAFF. The complete variable domain, with remaining parts taken from reference TRBV29-1 and TRBJ1-1, reads SAVISQKPSRDICQRGTSLTIQCQVDSQVTMMFWYRQQPGQSLTLIATANQGSEATYESGFVIDKFPISRPNLTFSTLTVSNMSPEDSSIYLCSGAQGQNTEAFFGQGTRLTVV.

J is TRBJ1-2 and V is TRBV4-1; 7 bases are a match to TRBD1. Losses at the gene ends were 3 bases for V and 12 bases for J; bases not matched to a gene: 7. The CDR3 totals 12 residues. Germline loops: CDR1 MGHRA, CDR2 YSYEKL. In DNA form, the CDR3 reads TGCGCCAGCAGCCACCGGACAGGCGACCACACCTTC. Its translation is CASSHRTGDHTF.

The rearrangement uses TRBV6-2 or TRBV6-3 and TRBJ2-7, with D perhaps assigned TRBD1 or TRBD2 (6 bases each). This CDR3 has 15 amino acids. V shed 5 bases and J shed 3 bases, with 17 bases lying between them. Germline V gene lookup returns CDR1 MNHEY and CDR2 SVGEGT. As DNA, the CDR3 is TGTGCCAGCAGTCGCGAGGGGGGATTACTCTACGAGCAGTACTTC. This sequence encodes CASSREGGLLYEQYF.

V is TRBV4-3 and J is TRBJ2-7, with TRBD2 matching 7 bases. CDR1 and CDR2 (germline): LGHNA, YSLEER. This CDR3 has 14 residues. Trimming at V came to 1 base and at J to 6 bases, leaving 6 bases not matched to a gene. The CDR3 DNA is TGCGCCAGCAGCCAAGGTACTAGCGAGGGCGAGCAGTACTTC. It codes for CASSQGTSEGEQYF.

This clonotype was detected only a few times. V is TRBV6-4 and J is TRBJ2-1; 8 positions match TRBD2. The CDR3 is made up of 13 amino acids. The trim removed 6 bases at V and 9 bases at J, leaving 7 bases unmatched. CDR1 and CDR2 (germline): MRHNA, SNTAGT. The CDR3 nucleotides are TGTGCCAGCAGCTATAGCGGGGCTGCTGAGCAGTTCTTC. Protein product: CASSYSGAAEQFF.

V is TRBV29-1 and J is TRBJ2-7; D unresolved. The J call may not be correct, given that the DNA end is closer to TRBJ2-1. The CDR3 consists of 13 residues. In germline, CDR1 is SQVTM, CDR2 ANQGSEA. The CDR3 loop reads CSVEGQSSYEQFF. CDR3 sequence (DNA): TGCAGCGTTGAAGGGCAGAGCTCCTACGAGCAGTTCTTC.

V gene TRBV3-1 combines with J gene TRBJ2-1, with D possibly matching TRBD2 (6 bases). The CDR3 contains 15 residues. V was pared by 0 bases and J by 5 bases, with 11 bases between. Germline loops: CDR1 LGHDT, CDR2 YNNKEL (reference sequence). The CDR3 bases are TGTGCCAGCAGCCAAGATTGGCGGGGAAACAATGAGCAGTTCTTC. Translated, it gives CASSQDWRGNNEQFF.

This clonotype has more than one count but fewer than ten. J is TRBJ2-5 and V is TRBV28; the match to TRBD2 covers 9 bases. The J call may be in error: the DNA end matches TRBJ2-4 better. Germline values: CDR1 MDHEN, CDR2 SYDVKM. The CDR3 length is 15 residues. The CDR3 region has the DNA TGTGCCACCGTGCGGGGGGGGTTCGGCAAAAACATTCAGTACTTC. Translated, it gives CATVRGGFGKNIQYF.

The chain joins TRBV20-1 to TRBJ2-3, with D tentatively TRBD1 (6 bases). The V end lost 3 bases, the J end lost 0 bases, and 13 bases lay between the germline ends. The CDR3 has 15 amino acids. The germline gives CDR1 DFQATT, CDR2 SNEGSKA (reference sequence). The CDR3 loop is CSARSLQGSTDTQYF. In DNA form, the CDR3 reads TGCAGTGCTAGGTCTTTACAGGGTAGCACAGATACGCAGTATTTT.

The chain recombines TRBV20-1 with TRBJ1-1, with 7 bases fitting TRBD1. Germline values: CDR1 DFQATT, CDR2 SNEGSKA (reference sequence). The CDR3 spans 9 residues. The chain's CDR3 is CRQGTGVFF. CDR3 bases: TGCAGACAGGGGACTGGCGTTTTCTTT.

With respect to this clonotype: A much larger clone differs from this one at a single base, so this may be a read error. The chain employs TRBV29-1 and TRBJ2-5, with D hard to call. The end of the DNA is better explained by TRBJ2-7, so the J call may be wrong. This CDR3 comprises 13 residues. CDR1 and CDR2 (germline): SQVTM, ANQGSEA. CDR3 region: CSVEDDFFYEQYF. The CDR3 DNA follows: TGCAGCGTTGAAGATGATTTTTTCTACGAGCAGTACTTC.

This clonotype was detected once. This chain uses TRBV4-2 with TRBJ1-1; 7 nucleotides align to TRBD1. This CDR3 is 16 amino acids long. The germline V gene has CDR1 LGHNA and CDR2 YNFKEQ. With V trimmed by 4 bases and J by 2 bases, 10 bases remained unmatched. The CDR3 reads CASSPTAGQLNTEAFF. The CDR3, as DNA: TGTGCCAGCAGCCCTACTGCGGGACAGCTAAACACTGAAGCTTTCTTT.

The rearrangement joins TRBV12-3 or TRBV12-4 to TRBJ2-5, with D unresolved. The CDR3 extends over 17 amino acids. Trimming removed 5 bases at V and 4 bases at J, with 23 bases between. The CDR3 here is CASSPANRAISVETQYF. The CDR3, as DNA: TGTGCCAGCAGTCCGGCCAATAGGGCAATATCGGTAGAGACCCAGTACTTC.

This clonotype has just a few counts. The V and J genes are TRBV28 and TRBJ2-1; TRBD2 matches 7 bases. J was trimmed by 1 base and V by 5 bases; bases with no gene match: 11. Germline-derived CDR1 and CDR2 are MDHEN and SYDVKM. The CDR3 spans 17 residues. CDR3 DNA sequence: TGTGCCAGCAGTACCTCATGGGAGGGGCAATCCTACAATGAGCAGTTCTTC. As protein: CASSTSWEGQSYNEQFF. Combining the CDR3 with reference TRBV28 and TRBJ2-1 gives the whole variable domain DVKVTQSSRYLVKRTGEKVFLECVQDMDHENMFWYRQDPGLGLRLIYFSYDVKMKEKGDIPEGYSVSREKKERFSLILESASTNQTSMYLCASSTSWEGQSYNEQFFGPGTRLTVL.

Concerning this clonotype: The junction departs from the called germline gene at one end, perhaps through a read error. This chain links TRBV2 with TRBJ1-4; D is undetermined. The CDR3 is 14 amino acids. Per germline, CDR1 SNHLY and CDR2 FYNNEI. This chain's CDR3 is CASREEATTEKLFF. CDR3 DNA: TGTGCCAGCAGGGAAGAAGCAACGACTGAAAAACTGTTTTTT.

This clonotype was seen more than once but under ten times. This sequence joins TRBV12-3 or TRBV12-4 and TRBJ2-7, with D maybe TRBD1 (6 bases). Trimming removed 6 bases at V and 0 bases at J, with 15 bases between. The CDR3 totals 15 residues. The CDR3 region is CASRVTGSGSYEQYF. The CDR3 bases are TGTGCCAGCAGGGTAACAGGGTCGGGCTCCTACGAGCAGTACTTC.

V gene TRBV12-3 or TRBV12-4 combines with J gene TRBJ1-2, with D perhaps TRBD1 (6 bases). CDR3 length: 14 amino acids. With 5 bases removed from V and 4 bases from J, the gap between germline ends came to 14 bases. This CDR3 reads CASSTNRAIYGYTF. The CDR3 DNA reads TGTGCCAGCAGTACTAACAGGGCAATCTATGGCTACACCTTC.

This clonotype has just a few counts. The V call is TRBV27, the J call TRBJ1-6; 10 nucleotides line up with TRBD1. The CDR3 is made up of 15 amino acids. The J segment lost 9 bases and the V segment lost 5 bases, leaving 7 bases of the junction unmatched. Germline V gene sequence: CDR1 MNHEY, CDR2 SMNVEV (reference sequence). This chain's CDR3 is CASSLSGTGVSPLHF. The CDR3 nucleotides read TGTGCCAGCAGTCTCTCCGGGACAGGGGTTTCACCCCTCCACTTT.

This clonotype was observed a few times. This rearrangement joins TRBV6-6 to TRBJ2-7, with 8 positions matching TRBD2. Germline lookup yields CDR1 MNHNY and CDR2 SVGAGI (reference sequence). Losses at the gene ends were 4 bases for V and 5 bases for J; bases not matched to a gene: 4. The CDR3 length is 13 residues. The CDR3 spells CASSWSGGDEQYF. CDR3 DNA sequence: TGTGCCAGCAGTTGGTCGGGAGGGGACGAGCAGTACTTC.